The clone carrying this T cell receptor beta chain came up a few times. Amplification targeted TCR beta CDR3 regions from RNA transcripts. Using the HTBI primer set, a first-round RT-PCR was run on the TCR CDR3. MiXCR, run by TCRdb on the multiplex PCR reads, gives a single entry per CDR3 protein. In the table there are more than 550,000 distinct CDR3 sequences, 15% to 20% of which are singletons. This sample is drawn from a study of T cells in Graves' hyperthyroidism and ophthalmopathy. V lost 4 bases, J lost 5 bases, and 13 bases stayed unmatched. The CDR3 covers 18 residues. CDR1 is SGHTA and CDR2 is FQGTGA in the germline V gene.

What was sequenced was blood. The genes are TRBV7-3 and TRBJ2-1; 11 nucleotides agree with TRBD2. This receptor was taken from a man between 45 and 60 years old with Graves' hyperthyroidism. CDR3 residues: CASSYKSWGLAEDNEQFF. The CDR3 bases are TGTGCCAGCAGCTATAAATCCTGGGGACTAGCGGAAGACAATGAGCAGTTCTTC.